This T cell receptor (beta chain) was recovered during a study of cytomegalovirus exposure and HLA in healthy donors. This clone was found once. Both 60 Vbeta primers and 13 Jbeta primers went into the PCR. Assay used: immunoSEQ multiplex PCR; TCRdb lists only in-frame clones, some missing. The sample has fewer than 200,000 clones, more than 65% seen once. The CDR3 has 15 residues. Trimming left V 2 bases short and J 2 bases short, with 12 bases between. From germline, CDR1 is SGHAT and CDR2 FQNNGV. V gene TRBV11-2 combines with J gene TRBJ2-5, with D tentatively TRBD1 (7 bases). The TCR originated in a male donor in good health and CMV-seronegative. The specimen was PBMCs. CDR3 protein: CASSLPQGRQETQYF. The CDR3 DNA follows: TGTGCCAGCAGCTTACCACAGGGGAGGCAAGAGACCCAGTACTTC.